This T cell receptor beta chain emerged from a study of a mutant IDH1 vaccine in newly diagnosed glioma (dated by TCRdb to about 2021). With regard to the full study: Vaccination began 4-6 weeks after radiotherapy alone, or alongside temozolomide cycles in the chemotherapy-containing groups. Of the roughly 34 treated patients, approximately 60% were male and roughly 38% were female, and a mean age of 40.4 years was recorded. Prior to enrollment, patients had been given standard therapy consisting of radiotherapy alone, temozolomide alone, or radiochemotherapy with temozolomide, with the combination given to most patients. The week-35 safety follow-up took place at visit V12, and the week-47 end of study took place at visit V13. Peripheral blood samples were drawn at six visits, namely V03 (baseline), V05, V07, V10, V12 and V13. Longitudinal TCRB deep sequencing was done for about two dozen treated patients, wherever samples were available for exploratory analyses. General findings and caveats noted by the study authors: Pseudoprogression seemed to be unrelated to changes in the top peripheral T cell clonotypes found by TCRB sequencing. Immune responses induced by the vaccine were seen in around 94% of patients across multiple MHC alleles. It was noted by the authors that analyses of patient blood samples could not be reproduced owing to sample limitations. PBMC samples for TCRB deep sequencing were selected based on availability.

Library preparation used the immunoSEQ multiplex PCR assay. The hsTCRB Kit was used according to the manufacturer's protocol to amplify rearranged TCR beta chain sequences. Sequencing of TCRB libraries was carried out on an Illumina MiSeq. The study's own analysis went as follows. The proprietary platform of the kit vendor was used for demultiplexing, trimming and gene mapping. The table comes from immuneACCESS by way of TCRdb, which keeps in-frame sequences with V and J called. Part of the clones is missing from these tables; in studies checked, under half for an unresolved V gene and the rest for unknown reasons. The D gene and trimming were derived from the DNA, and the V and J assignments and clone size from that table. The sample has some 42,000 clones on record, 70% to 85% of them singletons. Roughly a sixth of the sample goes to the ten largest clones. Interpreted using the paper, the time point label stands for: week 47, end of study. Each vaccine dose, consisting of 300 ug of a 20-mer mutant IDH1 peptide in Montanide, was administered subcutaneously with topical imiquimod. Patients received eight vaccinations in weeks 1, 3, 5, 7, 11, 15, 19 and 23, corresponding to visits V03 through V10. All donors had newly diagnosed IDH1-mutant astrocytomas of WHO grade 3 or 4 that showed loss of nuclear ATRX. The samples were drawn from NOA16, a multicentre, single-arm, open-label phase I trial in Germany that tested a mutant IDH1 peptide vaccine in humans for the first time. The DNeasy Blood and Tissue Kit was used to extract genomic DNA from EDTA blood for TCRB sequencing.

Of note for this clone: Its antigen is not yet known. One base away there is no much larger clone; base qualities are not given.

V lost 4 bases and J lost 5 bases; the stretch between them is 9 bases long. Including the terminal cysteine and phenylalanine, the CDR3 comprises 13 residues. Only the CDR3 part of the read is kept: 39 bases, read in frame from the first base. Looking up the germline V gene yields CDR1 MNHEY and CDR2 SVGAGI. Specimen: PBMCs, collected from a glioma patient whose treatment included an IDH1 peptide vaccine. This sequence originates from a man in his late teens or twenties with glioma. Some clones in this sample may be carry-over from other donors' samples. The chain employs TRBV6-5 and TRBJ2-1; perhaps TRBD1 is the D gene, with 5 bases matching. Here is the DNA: TGTGCCAGCAGTTGGGGCCGCGACAATGAGCAGTTCTTC. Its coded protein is CASSWGRDNEQFF.